The clone carrying this T cell receptor beta chain was seen only a few times. The sample comes from a study of regulatory T cells in long-lasting Graves disease. V lost 6 bases and J lost 1, with 9 bases in between. The CDR3 contains 13 residues. The time point was: newly diagnosed GD, antithyroid drugs for less than 3 months. Scientists built the TCR library using RNA that was extracted from PBMCs. Researchers made TCR beta libraries by using iRepertoire HTBI primers and running Arm-PCR on CDR3 regions. TCRdb ran MiXCR on the multiplex PCR reads and lists one entry per CDR3 protein. The sample holds some 460,000 distinct CDR3 sequences; 15% to 20% are singletons and the top ten take 12%. The same specimen was also included in a second study, on T cells in Graves' hyperthyroidism and ophthalmopathy.

This clonotype was obtained from a man aged 35-49 years with Graves disease. Here the sequenced sample was peripheral blood mononuclear cells (PBMCs), taken at new diagnosis, from a patient treated with antithyroid drugs. The V gene is TRBV12-3 or TRBV12-4, the J gene TRBJ1-1; D remains ambiguous. CDR3 in amino acids: CASSRPGNTEAFF. As DNA, the CDR3 is TGTGCCAGCAGCCGCCCCGGGAACACTGAAGCTTTCTTT.